These 25 T cell receptor beta chains share one sample of origin, sequenced in a study of blood T cell repertoires in COVID-19. TCRdb's table, derived via immunoSEQ multiplex PCR, lists solely in-frame clones and lacks some. In the table there are about 400,000 clones, around nine tenths of which are singletons. The sequencing input was peripheral blood. The receptors were sampled from a human donor in a cohort sampled during active COVID-19.

V and J are TRBV7-2 and TRBJ2-2, with a tentative D call TRBD2 (6 bases). V gave up 5 bases and J gave up 5 bases, with 12 bases separating them. This CDR3 is built from 14 residues. The germline V gene encodes CDR1 SGHTA and CDR2 FQGNSA. CDR3 sequence reads: CASSRPEGTGELFF. DNA of the CDR3: TGTGCCAGCAGCCGGCCGGAGGGGACCGGGGAGCTGTTTTTT.

A few counts support this clone. Other DNA sequences in this sample translate to the same CDR3. The chain links TRBV11-2 to TRBJ2-3; 12 bases agree with TRBD2. The V and J ends lost 5 bases and 2 bases, in that order; junction bases with no gene match: 5. In germline, CDR1 is SGHAT, CDR2 FQNNGV. CDR3 size: 16 residues. The CDR3 DNA reads TGTGCCAGCAGCCCCCGACTAGCGGGGGACACAGATACGCAGTATTTT. Residues: CASSPRLAGDTDTQYF.

Notes on this clone: Its ends do not fully match the called genes, so a read error is possible. The chain is built from TRBV25-1 and TRBJ1-2; the D gene is possibly TRBD1 (5 bases). Germline lookup yields CDR1 MGHDK and CDR2 SYGVNS. The CDR3 extends over 14 amino acids. CDR3 DNA sequence: TGTGCCAGCCGTGAGTCAGGGATGGCGTATGGCTACACCTTC. It specifies CASRESGMAYGYTF.

The chain uses TRBV29-1 and TRBJ2-7; tentatively, D is TRBD2 (7 bases). Per the germline V gene, CDR1 is SQVTM and CDR2 is ANQGSEA. Trimming shortened V by 4 bases and J by 5 bases, and 24 bases separated the two germline ends. The CDR3 has 16 residues. CDR3 bases: TGCAGCGTTGGGTCGGGTAGGGGGGGCGCGGAGCACGAGCAGTACTTC. Amino acid sequence: CSVGSGRGGAEHEQYF.

The rearrangement joins TRBV10-1 to TRBJ2-4; D ambiguous. CDR1 is WNHNN, CDR2 SYGVQD, per germline (reference sequence). The CDR3 totals 15 residues. V was trimmed by 0 bases and J by 0 bases, leaving 6 bases between them. The CDR3 protein is CASSESTGAKNIQYF. The CDR3 DNA follows: TGCGCCAGCAGTGAGTCCACCGGAGCCAAAAACATTCAGTACTTC.

The chain combines TRBV29-1 with TRBJ1-2; 11 bases are a match to TRBD1. Germline V gene lookup returns CDR1 SQVTM and CDR2 ANQGSEA. V trimming: 7 bases; J trimming: 0 bases; junction bases outside the gene matches: 7. This CDR3 has 15 residues. The CDR3 protein is CSARTGGKANYGYTF. In DNA, the CDR3 is TGCAGCGCCAGGACAGGGGGCAAAGCTAACTATGGCTACACCTTC.

The chain recombines TRBV18 with TRBJ2-2; perhaps TRBD2 as D (5 bases). V was shortened by 6 bases and J by 3 bases, with 11 bases between the two germline ends. CDR3 length equals 14 residues. Germline V gene lookup returns CDR1 KGHSH and CDR2 LQKENI. CDR3 DNA: TGTGCCAGCTCCCCCGCGGGCGACACCGGGGAGCTGTTTTTT. Translating gives CASSPAGDTGELFF.

The V and J genes are TRBV3-1 (or the pseudogene TRBV3-2) and TRBJ2-7; D is uncertain. The germline V and J ends were trimmed by 1 base and 6 bases, with 7 bases remaining between them. The CDR3 extends over 12 amino acids. Germline values: CDR1 LGHDT, CDR2 YNNKEL (reference sequence). CDR3 bases: TGTGCCAGCAGCCAAGTGCCGGGCGAGCAGTACTTC. Translating gives CASSQVPGEQYF.

This chain uses TRBV2 with TRBJ2-4; 8 positions agree with TRBD2. This CDR3 contains 16 residues. Looked up from germline, CDR1 is SNHLY and CDR2 is FYNNEI. Trimming removed 4 bases from V and 5 bases from J; junction bases left unmatched: 10. The CDR3 bases are TGTGCCAGCAGTGGGCCCGGGGGGGCCGAGGAAAACATTCAGTACTTC. This translates into CASSGPGGAEENIQYF.

Only one count was recorded for this clone. This chain links TRBV5-6 with TRBJ2-1, with 11 bases identical to TRBD1. The ends lost 2 bases at V and 7 bases at J; junction bases unmatched: 11. Germline V gene data show CDR1 as SGHDT and CDR2 as YYEEEE. The CDR3 is 17 residues long. DNA of the CDR3: TGTGCCAGCAGCTTCATTACCGGGACAGGGGGTAAGAATGAGCAGTTCTTC. Translating gives CASSFITGTGGKNEQFF.

The chain has TRBV6-6 and TRBJ2-2; the D gene is possibly TRBD2 (5 bases). Trimming removed 2 bases at V and 4 bases at J, with 8 bases between. CDR1 is MNHNY, CDR2 SVGAGI, per germline (reference sequence). The CDR3 runs to 14 residues. CDR3 in amino acids: CASSYSGSTGELFF. The CDR3 nucleotides read TGTGCCAGCAGTTACAGTGGGAGCACCGGGGAGCTGTTTTTT.

This clone was seen once. The rearrangement links TRBV6-6 to TRBJ2-3; no definite D call. This CDR3 spans 11 amino acids. CDR1 MNHNY and CDR2 SVGAGI come from the germline V gene (reference sequence). V dropped 5 bases and J dropped 9 bases, with 9 bases sitting between them. The CDR3 bases are TGTGCCAGCAGTACTGAGTCGACGCAGTATTTT. Translation: CASSTESTQYF.

This chain joins TRBV19 and TRBJ1-5, with D possibly matching TRBD1 (6 bases). This CDR3 is 13 amino acids long. Germline CDR1 is LNHDA and CDR2 is SQIVND (reference sequence). The V and J ends lost 3 bases and 5 bases respectively, with 8 bases between them. The CDR3, as DNA: TGTGCCAGTAGTATGAAGGGGGATCAGCCCCAGCATTTT. Translation gives CASSMKGDQPQHF.

This clone has just one count. This chain uses TRBV5-1 with TRBJ1-2; D perhaps matches TRBD1 (5 bases). The germline V gene has CDR1 SGHRS and CDR2 YFSETQ. The CDR3 runs to 15 residues. V was shortened by 0 bases and J by 0 bases, with 9 bases between the two germline ends. CDR3 loop: CASSLEAGPNYGYTF. The CDR3 coding sequence is TGCGCCAGCAGCTTGGAGGCAGGGCCTAACTATGGCTACACCTTC.

This clone has a handful of counts. The DNA for the CDR3 is TGCGCCAGCTCCTGGGGGGAACCCCTCCACTTT. Translating it yields CASSWGEPLHF. The V call is TRBV10-1, the J call TRBJ1-6; tentative D call: TRBD1 (5 bases). Trimming pared 8 bases from V and 12 bases from J, leaving 11 bases between. This CDR3 has 11 residues. Germline V gene data show CDR1 as WNHNN and CDR2 as SYGVQD (reference sequence).

The rearrangement uses TRBV30 and TRBJ1-4, with D hard to call. Per germline, CDR1 GTSNPN and CDR2 SVGIG (reference sequence). V lost 2 bases and J lost 5, with 9 bases in between. The CDR3 runs 13 residues. DNA of the CDR3: TGTGCCTGGAGTCCCGATCAGAATGAAAAACTGTTTTTT. This gives the protein CAWSPDQNEKLFF.

The chain joins TRBV3-1 (or the pseudogene TRBV3-2) to TRBJ2-1; 7 nucleotides agree with TRBD2. Germline CDR1 is LGHDT and CDR2 is YNNKEL (reference sequence). After removal of 3 bases from V and 0 bases from J, the junction contained 5 bases not matched to a gene. This CDR3 is 16 amino acids long. DNA of the CDR3: TGTGCCAGCAGCCAGTATGGGGGGGGCTCCTACAATGAGCAGTTCTTC. This sequence encodes CASSQYGGGSYNEQFF.

This clone was seen only a few times. The chain couples TRBV13 to TRBJ2-3; 7 nucleotides match TRBD2. CDR1 and CDR2 (germline): PRHDT, FYEKMQ (reference sequence). This CDR3 is 15 amino acids long. The V gene end was trimmed by 4 bases and the J gene end by 1 base; junction bases not matched to a gene: 5. The CDR3 is CASSYRLAGTDTQYF. CDR3 DNA sequence: TGTGCCAGCAGCTACCGACTAGCCGGCACAGATACGCAGTATTTT.

The V call is TRBV19, the J call TRBJ1-3; D is possibly TRBD1 (6 bases). Trimming cost V 3 bases and J 4 bases, with 22 bases left between them. CDR1 and CDR2 from the germline V gene are LNHDA and SQIVND (reference sequence). The CDR3 length is 18 residues. The CDR3 protein is CASSIPVRRGGQGNTIYF. In DNA, the CDR3 is TGTGCCAGTAGTATTCCTGTGAGAAGAGGGGGACAAGGAAACACCATATATTTT.

V gene TRBV6-5 combines with J gene TRBJ2-2; TRBD1 matches 10 bases. CDR1 MNHEY and CDR2 SVGAGI come from the germline V gene. This CDR3 is built from 15 residues. Losses at the gene ends were 4 bases for V and 3 bases for J; bases not matched to a gene: 2. CDR3 nucleotide sequence: TGTGCCAGCAGTTCCGGGACAGGGGACACCGGGGAGCTGTTTTTT. This translates into CASSSGTGDTGELFF.

The V gene is TRBV5-1, the J gene TRBJ2-3; 16 nucleotides line up with TRBD2. The CDR3 sequence is 18 residues long. Germline V gives CDR1 SGHRS, CDR2 YFSETQ. J was trimmed by 4 bases and V by 0 bases; bases with no gene match: 5. CDR3 coding DNA: TGCGCCAGCAGCTTGGCGGGACTAGCGGGAGGGCCCCCAGATACGCAGTATTTT. Amino acids: CASSLAGLAGGPPDTQYF.

This clone occurred once. The chain couples TRBV7-9 to TRBJ2-2, with a weak D call TRBD1 (5 bases). The CDR3 is made up of 15 amino acids. V was trimmed by 3 bases and J by 6 bases, leaving 14 bases between them. The germline V gene encodes CDR1 SEHNR and CDR2 FQNEAQ (reference sequence). The CDR3 loop is CASSFESGSPGELFF. The CDR3 DNA is TGTGCCAGCAGCTTTGAATCAGGGTCCCCCGGGGAGCTGTTTTTT.

V gene TRBV5-6 combines with J gene TRBJ1-5; D call uncertain. Germline CDR1 is SGHDT and CDR2 is YYEEEE. The germline V and J ends were trimmed by 1 base and 7 bases, with 12 bases remaining between them. The CDR3 has 14 amino acids. DNA for the CDR3: TGTGCCAGCAGCTTGAGTTATCGGTCCCAGCCCCAGCATTTT. Its protein product is CASSLSYRSQPQHF.

There are many counts of this clone. CDR3 loop: CASSEMEGQGGDEQYF. CDR3 sequence (DNA): TGTGCCAGCAGTGAAATGGAAGGACAGGGGGGAGACGAGCAGTACTTC. This chain uses TRBV6-1 with TRBJ2-7, with TRBD1 matching 10 bases. Germline V lookup: CDR1 MNHNS, CDR2 SASEGT. With V trimmed by 2 bases and J by 5 bases, 9 bases remained unmatched. The CDR3 sequence is 16 residues long.

The chain joins TRBV5-1 to TRBJ1-1; D might be TRBD1 (5 bases). V was pared by 0 bases and J by 1 base, with 10 bases between. The CDR3 contains 15 residues. Germline lookup yields CDR1 SGHRS and CDR2 YFSETQ. CDR3: CASSLDWTSNTEAFF. The DNA for the CDR3 is TGCGCCAGCAGCTTGGATTGGACATCGAACACTGAAGCTTTCTTT.